The sequence of this T cell receptor (beta chain) was determined in a study of shared clonotypes between healthy human individuals. Germline V CDR1 and CDR2: MDHEN, SYDVKM. The CDR3 extends over 14 amino acids. The V end was cut by 4 bases, the J end by 2 bases, with 12 bases between. CD45RO-negative CD8 cells positively selected for CCR7 made up the naive population, which excluded terminally differentiated effector memory CD45RA+ cells. Study donors comprised healthy, HIV-negative adults devoid of recent acute infection or vaccination. Sequencing used immunoSEQ multiplex PCR; TCRdb keeps in-frame clones, though not all of them. This sample has hundreds of thousands of clones, with about 96% found just once.

Sequencing was done on a sample of naive CD8+ T cells sorted from blood. The chain couples TRBV28 to TRBJ2-7, with a possible D match to TRBD1 (6 bases). The clonotype was recovered from a woman in her 30s in good health. The CDR3 bases are TGTGCCAGCAGTTATGAGGGGGACACCTACGAGCAGTACTTC. As protein: CASSYEGDTYEQYF.